This T cell receptor (beta chain) emerged from a study of shared clonotypes between healthy human individuals. The CDR3 totals 13 residues. The V gene lost 3 bases and the J gene lost 5 bases, with 11 bases spanning the gap. In germline, CDR1 is MNHEY, CDR2 SMNVEV (reference sequence). Libraries were prepared by immunoSEQ multiplex PCR; TCRdb keeps only in-frame clonotypes and omits some of them. The data hold some 2,400,000 clones, with around 95% observed a single time. Specimen: naive CD4+ T cells sorted from blood. Subset denoted: CD45RA+ positively selected. The chain has TRBV27 and TRBJ2-7; no reliable D call. The TCR was taken from a man between 18 and 29 years old in good health. The CDR3 protein is CASSFADRHEQYF. As DNA, the CDR3 is TGTGCCAGCAGTTTCGCCGACCGCCACGAGCAGTACTTC.